This T cell receptor (beta chain) was found in a study of blood T cell repertoires in COVID-19. Across the study: Sites in the United States, Italy and Spain provided acute and convalescent COVID-19 samples. The cDNA or gDNA used as material had been derived from T cells, B-cell-depleted T cells, or PBMCs.

Original data processing: Reference gene primer amplification in the assay estimated nucleated cell counts. Measured with immunoSEQ multiplex PCR; TCRdb has only the in-frame clones, and not every one. That table is the source of V, J and clone size, and D and trimming were worked out from the DNA. Of fewer than 65,000 clones listed, less than 90% are singletons. V was pared by 4 bases and J by 5 bases, with 11 bases of the junction left unmatched. The V gene's germline CDR1 is MNHEY and CDR2 SVGEGT. The CDR3 is made up of 16 amino acids. The sequence was collected from a human donor in a cohort sampled during active COVID-19. The gene calls are TRBV6-2 or TRBV6-3 and TRBJ2-5, with 9 bases identical to TRBD1. Sequencing input: peripheral blood. The CDR3 is CASSSYRGQGSETQYF. CDR3 bases: TGTGCCAGCAGTTCATACCGGGGACAGGGCAGCGAGACCCAGTACTTC.